This entry lists 8 T cell receptor beta chains sequenced from one sample in a study of shared clonotypes between healthy human individuals. This table comes from immunoSEQ multiplex PCR, and its TCRdb copy is limited to in-frame clones, with some not included. The sample shows 2 million to 2.5 million clones, roughly 91% of them seen only once. It was CD45RO-negative cells, positively selected for CCR7, that made up naive CD8 cells, with terminally differentiated effector memory CD45RA+ cells excluded. Sequencing used naive CD8+ T cells from PBMCs. The origin of the receptors is a man aged 18-30 years in good health. Some clones in this sample may be carry-over from other donors' samples.

V is TRBV12-1 and J is TRBJ2-1; TRBD2, the table's D call, was not compared with the DNA. TRBV12-1 is shown as a pseudogene. The CDR3 is 18 amino acids. The CDR3 reads CASSPERDCPIRYNEQFF. The CDR3 nucleotides read TGTGCCAGCAGCCCGGAGCGTGACTGCCCGATCCGCTACAATGAGCAGTTCTTC.

The chain combines TRBV19 with TRBJ1-2; possible D gene TRBD1, 5 bases. Trimming took off 8 bases at V and 4 bases at J, with 11 bases between the two ends. This CDR3 has 12 residues. CDR1 LNHDA and CDR2 SQIVND come from the germline V gene (reference sequence). CDR3 sequence reads: CASHRSSYGYTF. As DNA, the CDR3 is TGTGCCAGTCACAGGTCCAGCTATGGCTACACCTTC.

In its sample, this clone was seen once. The J gene is TRBJ1-5, the V gene TRBV15; perhaps TRBD1 as D (5 bases). This CDR3 has 16 residues. The germline gives CDR1 LNHNV, CDR2 YYDKDF (reference sequence). Trimming cost V 0 bases and J 4 bases, with 13 bases left between them. CDR3 nucleotides: TGTGCCACCAGCAGAGACAGGCCGGGGGGGAATCAGCCCCAGCATTTT. Its translation: CATSRDRPGGNQPQHF. Based on the CDR3 plus reference TRBV15 and TRBJ1-5, the full variable domain is DAMVIQNPRYQVTQFGKPVTLSCSQTLNHNVMYWYQQKSSQAPKLLFHYYDKDFNNEADTPDNFQSRRPNTSFCFLDIRSPGLGDTAMYLCATSRDRPGGNQPQHFGDGTRLSIL.

The chain links TRBV2 to TRBJ1-2; maybe TRBD1 (6 bases). Germline CDR1 reads SNHLY; CDR2 reads FYNNEI. V dropped 2 bases and J dropped 0 bases, with 7 bases sitting between them. CDR3 length: 14 residues. The chain's CDR3 is CASSEWDTNYGYTF. CDR3 coding DNA: TGTGCCAGCAGTGAATGGGACACTAACTATGGCTACACCTTC.

The chain recombines TRBV4-2 with TRBJ2-3, with a weak D call TRBD2 (5 bases). The CDR3 is 13 residues long. Per germline, CDR1 LGHNA and CDR2 YNFKEQ. V shed 1 base and J shed 6 bases, with 8 bases lying between them. The CDR3 sequence is CASSQVTGDTQYF. CDR3 in DNA: TGTGCCAGCAGCCAAGTCACGGGGGATACGCAGTATTTT.

The chain uses TRBV19 and TRBJ2-1; unclear D gene. The CDR3 is made up of 13 amino acids. Deletions cut 3 bases from V and 9 bases from J, with 12 bases between. Per the germline V gene, CDR1 is LNHDA and CDR2 is SQIVND (reference sequence). This chain's CDR3 is CASSIGSNVEQFF. The CDR3 DNA is TGTGCCAGTAGTATCGGTTCCAATGTTGAGCAGTTCTTC.

This clone has a handful of counts. The sample holds other DNA sequences that translate to the same CDR3. The CDR3 reads CASSFGSGGYTF. The DNA for the CDR3 is TGTGCCAGCAGCTTCGGTAGTGGTGGCTACACCTTC. The V and J genes are TRBV7-9 and TRBJ1-2; no clear D. The V end lost 3 bases, the J end lost 7 bases, and 9 bases lay between the germline ends. This CDR3 comprises 12 residues. Germline V gene sequence: CDR1 SEHNR, CDR2 FQNEAQ (reference sequence).

This chain links TRBV6-5 with TRBJ2-5, with TRBD1 matching over 7 bases. CDR1 is MNHEY and CDR2 is SVGAGI in the germline V gene. V trimming: 4 bases; J trimming: 5 bases; junction bases outside the gene matches: 4. This CDR3 is built from 13 residues. The CDR3, as DNA: TGTGCCAGCAGTTCGACAGGGACGGAGACCCAGTACTTC. Protein product: CASSSTGTETQYF.